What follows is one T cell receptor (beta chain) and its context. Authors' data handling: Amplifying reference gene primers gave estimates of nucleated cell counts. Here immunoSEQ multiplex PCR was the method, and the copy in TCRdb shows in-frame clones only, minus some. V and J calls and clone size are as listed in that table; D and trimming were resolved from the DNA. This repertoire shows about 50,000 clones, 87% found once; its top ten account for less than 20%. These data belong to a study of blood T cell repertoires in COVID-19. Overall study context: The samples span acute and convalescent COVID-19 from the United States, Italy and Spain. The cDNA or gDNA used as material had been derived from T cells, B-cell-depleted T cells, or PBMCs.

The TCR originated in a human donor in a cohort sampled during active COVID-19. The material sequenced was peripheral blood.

The DNA for the CDR3 is TGTGCCAGCAGCTTACGGGCCAACAGGGGGATTGATTCACCCCTCCACTTT. It yields the protein CASSLRANRGIDSPLHF. The chain couples TRBV11-2 to TRBJ1-6; 8 bases are shared with TRBD1. The CDR3 is 17 residues long. Trimming cost V 2 bases and J 8 bases; bases outside gene matches: 11. Germline V CDR1 and CDR2: SGHAT, FQNNGV.